The sample holds one count of the clone carrying this T cell receptor beta chain. The CDR3 is 18 amino acids. The ends lost 5 bases at V and 2 bases at J; junction bases unmatched: 13. The V gene's germline CDR1 is SGHAT and CDR2 FQNNGV. This sample is drawn from a study of Ad26.COV2.S vaccination and SARS-CoV-2 variants. Study-wide context: Once, or twice with 56 days between doses, Ad26.COV2.S was given intramuscularly.

The treatment here: some 20 received Ad26.COV2.S at low or high dose, single or two shots; about 5 received placebo; per-sample allocation not given. On day 63 after the first injection, vaccine and placebo recipients gave samples. Sequenced by immunoSEQ multiplex PCR; TCRdb stores in-frame clones only, minus some. The table includes about 460,000 clones, roughly nine tenths detected once. The sequencing used peripheral blood, collected in a trial of Ad26.COV2.S vaccine versus placebo. The rearrangement uses TRBV11-2 and TRBJ2-3; 10 nucleotides match TRBD2. The clonotype was recovered from a person aged 18 to 65 who received the Ad26.COV2.S COVID-19 vaccine or a placebo. CDR3 in DNA: TGTGCCAGCAGCCCCCCACTAGCGGGACGGTCCCCCACAGATACGCAGTATTTT. Amino acid sequence: CASSPPLAGRSPTDTQYF. Filled out from reference TRBV11-2 and TRBJ2-3, the complete variable domain reads EAGVAQSPRYKIIEKRQSVAFWCNPISGHATLYWYQQILGQGPKLLIQFQNNGVVDDSQLPKDRFSAERLKGVDSTLKIQPAKLEDSAVYLCASSPPLAGRSPTDTQYFGPGTRLTVL.